The entry below gives a single TCR beta chain sequence along with its context. What it binds is unknown. V lost 3 bases to trimming and J lost 0 bases, with 14 bases between them. From germline, CDR1 is DFQATT and CDR2 SNEGSKA (reference sequence). This CDR3 comprises 15 residues. This entry is derived from a study of blood T cells in healthy people across ages. Overall study findings and caveats: In the absence of known donor CMV status, changes in expanded clonotypes were possibly confounded. Older age went with lower TCR beta diversity per million T cells, in a roughly linear way.

Each sample yielded at least 6 million isolated PBMCs. Through a sample-barcoded 5' primer and a J-beta primer mix, a second PCR was run for roughly 7 to 12 cycles. Each single sample gave us at least 2.5 million CDR3-containing paired-end reads. TCRdb independently ran MiXCR on the 5' RACE reads; one entry per CDR3 protein. The sample carries a few hundred thousand distinct CDR3 sequences, roughly half recorded once. V and J are TRBV20-1 and TRBJ2-5; TRBD2 might be the D (5 bases). This receptor was identified in a man between 60 and 75 years old in good health. Sequences were obtained from blood. The CDR3 loop is CSARTVRTYQETQYF. Here the CDR3 DNA reads TGCAGTGCTAGGACCGTTAGGACTTACCAAGAGACCCAGTACTTC.